The rows below give T cell receptor beta chains drawn from one sample of a study of immune evolution from preneoplasia to lung adenocarcinoma. The repertoire was sequenced with immunoSEQ multiplex PCR; TCRdb's copy has only in-frame clones and lacks some. The table records about 8,200 clones, more than 75% of them present only once. Material for sequencing was FFPE adjacent normal lung tissue. These receptors were taken from a person aged 60-80 years with lung adenocarcinoma. Each CDR3 is given with its conserved first and last residue.

TRBJ1-2,TRBV4-1,CASSQTTNYGYTF
TRBJ2-7,TRBV5-1,CASRVPENYEQYF
TRBJ1-2,TRBV27,CASSVTGTFYGYTF
TRBJ2-5,TRBV2,CASSRDRETQYF
NA,TRBV5-1,CASRGEFDEQYF
TRBJ2-2,TRBV10-3,CAISSGTSGGAITGELFF
TRBJ1-5,TRBV11-2,CASSLLDRVIQPQHF
TRBJ1-6,TRBV6-5,CASSYTGDSNSPLHF
TRBJ1-5,TRBV12-5,CASALDRGRPQHF
TRBJ1-1,TRBV6-1,CASSEQVEAFF